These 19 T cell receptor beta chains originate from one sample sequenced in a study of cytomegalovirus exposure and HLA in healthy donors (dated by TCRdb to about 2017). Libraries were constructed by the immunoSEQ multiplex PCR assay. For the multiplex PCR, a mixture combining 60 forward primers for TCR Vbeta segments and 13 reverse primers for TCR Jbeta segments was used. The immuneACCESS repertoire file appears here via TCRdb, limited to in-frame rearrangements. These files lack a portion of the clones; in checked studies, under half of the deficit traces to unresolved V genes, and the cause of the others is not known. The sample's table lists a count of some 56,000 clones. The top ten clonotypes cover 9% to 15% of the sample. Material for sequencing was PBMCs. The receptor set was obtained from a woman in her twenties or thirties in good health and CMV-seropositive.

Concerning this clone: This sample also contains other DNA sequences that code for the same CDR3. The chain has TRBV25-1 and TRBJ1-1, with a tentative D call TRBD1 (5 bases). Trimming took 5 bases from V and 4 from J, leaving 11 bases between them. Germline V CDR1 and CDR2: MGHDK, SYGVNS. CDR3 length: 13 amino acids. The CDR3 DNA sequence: TGTGCCAGCAGTCTCCGGGGGGTCACTGAAGCTTTCTTT. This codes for CASSLRGVTEAFF.

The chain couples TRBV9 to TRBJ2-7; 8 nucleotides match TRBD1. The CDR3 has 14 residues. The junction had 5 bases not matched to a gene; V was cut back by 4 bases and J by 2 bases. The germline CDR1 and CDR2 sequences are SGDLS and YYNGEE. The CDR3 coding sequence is TGTGCCAGCAGCCCCAGGGACAGGCCCTACGAGCAGTACTTC. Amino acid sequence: CASSPRDRPYEQYF.

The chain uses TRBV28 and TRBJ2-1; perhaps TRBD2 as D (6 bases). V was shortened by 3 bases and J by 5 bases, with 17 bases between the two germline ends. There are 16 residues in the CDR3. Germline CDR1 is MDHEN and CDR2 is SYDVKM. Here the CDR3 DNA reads TGTGCCAGCAGTTTGTCGCTTCGGCCTAGCGACAATGAGCAGTTCTTC. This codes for CASSLSLRPSDNEQFF. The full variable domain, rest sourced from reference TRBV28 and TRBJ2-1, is DVKVTQSSRYLVKRTGEKVFLECVQDMDHENMFWYRQDPGLGLRLIYFSYDVKMKEKGDIPEGYSVSREKKERFSLILESASTNQTSMYLCASSLSLRPSDNEQFFGPGTRLTVL.

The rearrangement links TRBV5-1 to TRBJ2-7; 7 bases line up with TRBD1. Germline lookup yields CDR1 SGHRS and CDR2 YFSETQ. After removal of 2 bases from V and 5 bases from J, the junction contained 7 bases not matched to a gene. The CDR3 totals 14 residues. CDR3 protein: CASSLLTGKDEQYF. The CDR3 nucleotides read TGCGCCAGCAGCTTACTGACAGGGAAGGACGAGCAGTACTTC.

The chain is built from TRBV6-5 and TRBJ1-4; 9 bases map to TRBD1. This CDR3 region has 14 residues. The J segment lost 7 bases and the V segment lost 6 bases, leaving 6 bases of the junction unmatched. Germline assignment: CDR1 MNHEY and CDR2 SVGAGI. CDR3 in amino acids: CASRTRDRAEKLFF. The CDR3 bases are TGTGCCAGCAGAACCCGGGACAGGGCTGAAAAACTGTTTTTT.

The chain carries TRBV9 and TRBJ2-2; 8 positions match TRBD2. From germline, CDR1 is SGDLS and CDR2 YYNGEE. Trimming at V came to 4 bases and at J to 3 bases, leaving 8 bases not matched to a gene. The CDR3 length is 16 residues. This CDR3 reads CASSSPGGRDTGELFF. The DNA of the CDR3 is TGTGCCAGCAGCTCCCCGGGAGGGCGAGACACCGGGGAGCTGTTTTTT. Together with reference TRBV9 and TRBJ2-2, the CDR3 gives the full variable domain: DSGVTQTPKHLITATGQRVTLRCSPRSGDLSVYWYQQSLDQGLQFLIQYYNGEERAKGNILERFSAQQFPDLHSELNLSSLELGDSALYFCASSSPGGRDTGELFFGEGSRLTVL.

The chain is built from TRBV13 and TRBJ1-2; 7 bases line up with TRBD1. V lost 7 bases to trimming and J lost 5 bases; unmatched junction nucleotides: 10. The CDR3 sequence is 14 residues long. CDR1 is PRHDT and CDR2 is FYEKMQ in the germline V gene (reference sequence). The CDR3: CASNPRDSQYGYTF. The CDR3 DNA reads TGTGCCAGCAACCCACGGGACAGCCAGTATGGCTACACCTTC. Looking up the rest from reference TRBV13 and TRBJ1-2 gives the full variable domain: AAGVIQSPRHLIKEKRETATLKCYPIPRHDTVYWYQQGPGQDPQFLISFYEKMQSDKGSIPDRFSAQQFSDYHSELNMSSLELGDSALYFCASNPRDSQYGYTFGSGTRLTVV.

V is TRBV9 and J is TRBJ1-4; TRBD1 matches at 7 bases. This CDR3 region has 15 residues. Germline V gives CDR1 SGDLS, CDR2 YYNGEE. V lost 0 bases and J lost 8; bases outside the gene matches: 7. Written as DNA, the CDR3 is TGTGCCAGCAGCGTAGCTACAGGGGATTTCGAAAAACTGTTTTTT. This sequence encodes CASSVATGDFEKLFF.

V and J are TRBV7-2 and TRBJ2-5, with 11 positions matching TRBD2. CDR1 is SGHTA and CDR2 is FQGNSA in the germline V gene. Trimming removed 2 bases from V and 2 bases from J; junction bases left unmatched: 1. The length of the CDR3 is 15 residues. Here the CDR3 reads CASSLTSGGQETQYF. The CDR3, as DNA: TGTGCCAGCAGCTTAACTAGCGGGGGACAAGAGACCCAGTACTTC.

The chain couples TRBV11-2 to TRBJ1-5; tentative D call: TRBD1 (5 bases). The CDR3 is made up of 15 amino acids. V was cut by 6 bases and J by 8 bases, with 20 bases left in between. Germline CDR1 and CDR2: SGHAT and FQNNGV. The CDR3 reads CASRSDGGDGEPQHF. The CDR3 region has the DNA TGTGCCAGCAGGTCGGACGGGGGGGATGGGGAGCCCCAGCATTTT.

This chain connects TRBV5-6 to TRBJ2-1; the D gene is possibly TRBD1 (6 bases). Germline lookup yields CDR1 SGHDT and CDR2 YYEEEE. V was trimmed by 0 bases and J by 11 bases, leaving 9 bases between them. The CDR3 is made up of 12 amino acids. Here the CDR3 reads CASSLARDKQFF. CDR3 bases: TGTGCCAGCAGCTTGGCCCGGGACAAGCAGTTCTTC.

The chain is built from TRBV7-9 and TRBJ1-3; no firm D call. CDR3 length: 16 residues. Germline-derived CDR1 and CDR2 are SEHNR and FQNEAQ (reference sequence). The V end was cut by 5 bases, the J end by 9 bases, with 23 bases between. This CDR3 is CASSTIRAPTSSTIYF. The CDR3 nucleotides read TGTGCCAGCAGCACAATCCGGGCCCCGACTAGTAGCACCATATATTTT. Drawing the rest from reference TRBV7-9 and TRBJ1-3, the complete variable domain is DTGVSQNPRHKITKRGQNVTFRCDPISEHNRLYWYRQTLGQGPEFLTYFQNEAQLEKSRLLSDRFSAERPKGSFSTLEIQRTEQGDSAMYLCASSTIRAPTSSTIYFGEGSWLTVV.

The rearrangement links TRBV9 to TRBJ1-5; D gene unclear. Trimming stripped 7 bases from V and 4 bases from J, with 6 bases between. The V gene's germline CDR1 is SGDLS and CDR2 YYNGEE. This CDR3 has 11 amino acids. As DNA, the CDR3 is TGTGCCAGCGGGGAGAATCAGCCCCAGCATTTT. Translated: CASGENQPQHF.

The DNA of the CDR3 is TGTGCCAGCAGTTTCCCTACAGATACGCAGTATTTT. This translates into CASSFPTDTQYF. V and J are TRBV28 and TRBJ2-3, with no clear D. Trimming left V 3 bases short and J 3 bases short, with 4 bases between. Germline-derived CDR1 and CDR2 are MDHEN and SYDVKM. This CDR3 is 12 amino acids long.

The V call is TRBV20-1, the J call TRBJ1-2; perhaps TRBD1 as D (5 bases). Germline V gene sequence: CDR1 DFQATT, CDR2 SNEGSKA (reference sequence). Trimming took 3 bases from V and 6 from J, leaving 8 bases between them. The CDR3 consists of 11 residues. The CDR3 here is CSASSGNGYTF. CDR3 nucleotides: TGCAGTGCTAGTTCAGGGAATGGCTACACCTTC.

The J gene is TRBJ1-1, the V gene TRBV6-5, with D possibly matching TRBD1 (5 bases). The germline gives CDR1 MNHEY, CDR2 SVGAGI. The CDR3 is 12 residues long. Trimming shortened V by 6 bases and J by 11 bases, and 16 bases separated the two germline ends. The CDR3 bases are TGTGCCAGCAGGCGGGGGAGCGGAGGTGCTTTCTTT. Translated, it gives CASRRGSGGAFF.

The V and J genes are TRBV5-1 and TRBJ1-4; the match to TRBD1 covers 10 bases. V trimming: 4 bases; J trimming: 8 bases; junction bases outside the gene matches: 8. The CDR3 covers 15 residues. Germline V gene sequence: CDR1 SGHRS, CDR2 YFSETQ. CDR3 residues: CASSTTGQGHEKLFF. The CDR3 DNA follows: TGCGCCAGCAGCACGACGGGACAGGGGCACGAAAAACTGTTTTTT.

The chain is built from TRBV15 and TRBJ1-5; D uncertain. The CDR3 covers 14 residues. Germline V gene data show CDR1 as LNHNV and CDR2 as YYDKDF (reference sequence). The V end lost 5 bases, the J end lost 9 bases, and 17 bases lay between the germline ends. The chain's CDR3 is CATSGWASGGPQHF. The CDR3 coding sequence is TGTGCCACCAGCGGTTGGGCCTCAGGAGGGCCCCAGCATTTT.

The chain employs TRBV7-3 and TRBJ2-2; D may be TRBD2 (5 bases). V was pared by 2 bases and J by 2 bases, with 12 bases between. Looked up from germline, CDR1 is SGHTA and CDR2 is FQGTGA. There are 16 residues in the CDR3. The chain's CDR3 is CASSLGGGQNTGELFF. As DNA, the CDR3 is TGTGCCAGCAGCTTAGGAGGAGGTCAAAACACCGGGGAGCTGTTTTTT.